The present TCR beta chain was sequenced within a study of neurological immune-mediated disorders (dated by TCRdb to the late 2010s). About the investigation overall: Using UMI-based sequencing, the study compared peripheral blood TCR-beta repertoires from patients with HTLV-I-associated myelopathy (HAM/TSP), patients with multiple sclerosis, and healthy controls. Alongside PBMC samples, the set of approximately 100 TCR-beta libraries contained longitudinal samples, technical triplicates, and paired CD4+ and CD8+ T-cell subsets that had been sorted. Longitudinal HAM/TSP and healthy donors had 3 time-points each (roughly 3-40 month intervals). Of the 68 subjects in the cohort, roughly 14 were HAM/TSP patients, about 35 were multiple sclerosis patients, and 20 were healthy controls.

This specimen's time point label, per the study, means: longitudinal time-point 2. Libraries from unsorted PBMCs were made from 2 million PBMCs kept in RNAlater at -80 degrees C until RNA extraction. Peripheral blood underwent Ficoll-Hypaque density gradient centrifugation to isolate PBMCs, which were then cryopreserved in liquid nitrogen. On the study overall, not on this receptor specifically: TCR clonal expansion was greatest in HAM/TSP patients and smallest in MS patients, who ranked below even healthy controls. Across subjects, expanded clones never shared an identical CDR3 amino acid sequence, which suggests that the TCR-beta repertoires in every group were private.

cDNA was synthesized by template-switch 5'RACE using a primer with a 10-nucleotide random unique molecular identifier that tagged each TCR transcript. Over 180 million TCR-beta sequences, covering 15-18 subjects, were produced in each sequencing run. Total RNA was extracted with the RNeasy kit. The KAPA Real-time Library Amplification kit was used to amplify TCR-beta VDJ regions with primers for the TCR constant region and the 5'RACE anchor. Sample indexes and Illumina adaptors were added in a first PCR, and a second PCR then increased library yield. The roughly 650 bp TCR product was size-selected on a 2% E-gel SizeSelection system after Ampure bead purification. Before pooling, library quality was assessed on a Bioanalyzer, concentration was determined with Qubit, and library quantification was performed with the Kapa Library Quantification kit. An Illumina HiSeq 2500 was used to sequence the libraries paired-end at 2 x 150 bp. To increase sequence diversity, about 25-31% phiX was spiked into each library pool. From the authors' description of their analysis: The UMI-based MiGEC pipeline processed quality-filtered reads and removed over 80% of raw TCR sequences during error correction. VDJ genes were aligned to IMGT germline references, and each clonotype was defined by a unique CDR3 amino acid sequence together with V-J genes. Clonal expansion, Shannon diversity, and CDR3 relatedness (CalcPairwiseDistances, ClusterSamples) were evaluated with VDJtools, and phylogenetic trees were built with CLCbio workbench. Expanded clones were defined as having at least 8 unique UMIs, based on coefficient-of-variation modelling across technical triplicates. In TCRdb, the public reads were trimmed at Q25 with fastp and aligned with MiXCR, with productive beta chains retained. Identical CDR3 protein sequences are pooled into one entry, listed with their most common genes and DNA. TCRdb's processing, not the authors', yielded these V and J calls. Recorded for this sample are some 49,000 distinct CDR3 sequences; approximately 14% of them occurred a single time. In total, the top ten clones hold 4.5% of the sample.

Per the germline V gene, SGHAT is the CDR1 and FQNNGV is the CDR2. Spanning cysteine to phenylalanine, the CDR3 consists of 18 amino acids. Just CDR3 DNA is preserved here, 54 bases in frame from base 1. Concerning this clonotype itself: Its antigen has not been determined. One end of the junction does not line up with germline, which may come from a read error.

The sample consisted of PBMCs. The sequence was obtained from a male donor with HTLV-1-associated myelopathy (HAM/TSP). The chain couples TRBV11-2 to TRBJ2-3, and possibly TRBD2, on 6 matching bases. Here the CDR3 is given as CSSSSSWGGVEFSDTQYF. The DNA sequence is as follows: TGTTCCAGCAGCTCCTCCTGGGGCGGGGTAGAATTCTCAGATACGCAGTATTTT.